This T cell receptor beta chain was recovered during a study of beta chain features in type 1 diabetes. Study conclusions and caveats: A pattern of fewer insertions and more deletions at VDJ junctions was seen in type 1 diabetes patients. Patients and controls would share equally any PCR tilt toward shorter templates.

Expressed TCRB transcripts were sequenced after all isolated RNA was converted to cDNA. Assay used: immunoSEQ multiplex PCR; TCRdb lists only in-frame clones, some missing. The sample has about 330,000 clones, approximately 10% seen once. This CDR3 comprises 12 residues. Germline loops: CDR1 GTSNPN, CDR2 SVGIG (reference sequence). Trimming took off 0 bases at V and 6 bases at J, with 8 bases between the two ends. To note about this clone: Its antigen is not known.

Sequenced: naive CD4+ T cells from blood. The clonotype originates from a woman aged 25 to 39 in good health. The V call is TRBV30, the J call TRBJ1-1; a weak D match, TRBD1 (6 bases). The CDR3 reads CAWSVGGAEAFF. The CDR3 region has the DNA TGTGCCTGGAGTGTAGGGGGAGCTGAAGCTTTCTTT.